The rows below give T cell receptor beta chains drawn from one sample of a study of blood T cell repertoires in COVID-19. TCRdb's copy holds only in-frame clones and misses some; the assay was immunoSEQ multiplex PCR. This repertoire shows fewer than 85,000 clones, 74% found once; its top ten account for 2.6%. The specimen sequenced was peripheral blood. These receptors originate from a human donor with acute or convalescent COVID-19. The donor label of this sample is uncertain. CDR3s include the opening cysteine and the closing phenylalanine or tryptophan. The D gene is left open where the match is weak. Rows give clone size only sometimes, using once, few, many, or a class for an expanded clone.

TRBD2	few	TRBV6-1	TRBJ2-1	TGTGCCAGCAGTGCCTTCCAGGGCGGGAGCTCCTACAATGAGCAGTTCTTC	CASSAFQGGSSYNEQFF
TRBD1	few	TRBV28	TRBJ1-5	TGTGCCAGCAGTTCGCCGGGACAGGGTTATCAGCCCCAGCATTTT	CASSSPGQGYQPQHF
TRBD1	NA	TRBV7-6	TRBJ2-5	TGTGCCAGCAGCTCCGGCGGGACAGGGTCGAGGGAGACCCAGTACTTC	CASSSGGTGSRETQYF
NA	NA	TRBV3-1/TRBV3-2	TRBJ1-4	TGTGCCAGCAGCCAAGGGGTGCTTGGGGGGGCAAATGAAAAACTGTTTTTT	CASSQGVLGGANEKLFF
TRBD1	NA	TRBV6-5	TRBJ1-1	TGTGCCAGCAGTTACTCTCCCCTGGACAGGGGGACTGAAGCTTTCTTT	CASSYSPLDRGTEAFF
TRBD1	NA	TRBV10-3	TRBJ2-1	TGTGCCATCAGTGCTTCCGGGACAGGGCTCAATGAGCAGTTCTTC	CAISASGTGLNEQFF
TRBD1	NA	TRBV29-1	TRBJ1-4	TGCAGCGTTGGGCGGACAGGTGAAAAACTGTTTTTT	CSVGRTGEKLFF
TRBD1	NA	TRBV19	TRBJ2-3	TGTGCCAGTAGCCCTCGGACGACAGGGGGCGCAGATACGCAGTATTTT	CASSPRTTGGADTQYF
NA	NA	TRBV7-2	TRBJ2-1	TGTGCCAGCAGCTTAGGCCCCGTCAGGTCGAATGAGCAGTTCTTC	CASSLGPVRSNEQFF
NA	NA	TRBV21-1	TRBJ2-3	TGTGCCAGCAGCAAAGTCCGGGCAGATACGCAGTATTTT	CASSKVRADTQYF
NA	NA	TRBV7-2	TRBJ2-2	TGTGCCAGCAGCTTGTACTGGACCGGGGAGCTGTTTTTT	CASSLYWTGELFF
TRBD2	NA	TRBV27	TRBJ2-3	TGTGCCAGCACCCGAAGGGGGACTAGCGGGACCCCTTACACAGATACGCAGTATTTT	CASTRRGTSGTPYTDTQYF
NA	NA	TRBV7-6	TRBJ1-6	TGTGCCAGCAGCCCGCGACCGGGTTATAATTCACCCCTCCACTTT	CASSPRPGYNSPLHF
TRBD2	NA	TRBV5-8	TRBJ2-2	TGTGCCAGCAGCCCTTGGGGACTACCAAAAAACACCGGGGAGCTGTTTTTT	CASSPWGLPKNTGELFF
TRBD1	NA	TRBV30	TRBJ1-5	TGTGCCTGGACAGGGGGAGCCAATCAGCCCCAGCATTTT	CAWTGGANQPQHF
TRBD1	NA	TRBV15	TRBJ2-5	TGTGCCACCAGCAGGGGGGACAGGGTATCGGTATGGGCACAAGAGACCCAGTACTTC	CATSRGDRVSVWAQETQYF
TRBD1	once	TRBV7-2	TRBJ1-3	TGTGCCAGCAGCTTGTCTAGACAGGGCGGAAACACCATATATTTT	CASSLSRQGGNTIYF
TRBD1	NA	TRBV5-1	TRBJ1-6	TGCGCCAGCAGCTTGGGGGGACAGACGAATTCACCCCTCCACTTT	CASSLGGQTNSPLHF
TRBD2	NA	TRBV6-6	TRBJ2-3	TGTGCCAGCAGTCCCGGGACTAGCGGTCCTAGCACAGATACGCAGTATTTT	CASSPGTSGPSTDTQYF
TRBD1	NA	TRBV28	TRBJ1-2	TGTGCCAGCAGTCCCGACAGGGCCTATGGCTACACCTTC	CASSPDRAYGYTF
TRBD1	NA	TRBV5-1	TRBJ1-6	TGCGCCAGCAGCGCGGGACAGGGCTCACCCCTCCACTTT	CASSAGQGSPLHF
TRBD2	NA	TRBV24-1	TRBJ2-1	TGTGCCACCAGCGGGGGATCAGCGGGAGGGCAAGCCGAGCAGTTCTTC	CATSGGSAGGQAEQFF
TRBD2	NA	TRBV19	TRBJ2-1	TGTGCCAGTAGTAACAGCGGGGGGGGCTACAATGAGCAGTTCTTC	CASSNSGGGYNEQFF
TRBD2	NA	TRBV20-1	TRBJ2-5	TGCAGTGCTAGTGGGGTTCTCGGGGGAGAAGGAGCGGGACAAGAGACCCAGTACTTC	CSASGVLGGEGAGQETQYF
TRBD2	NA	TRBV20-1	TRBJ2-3	TGCAGTGCTAGTCCTCGAGCGGGGGGCCCAAGCACAGATACGCAGTATTTT	CSASPRAGGPSTDTQYF
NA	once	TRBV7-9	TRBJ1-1	TGTGCCAGCAGCTTAGCTACAGGCCGAGGAACTGAAGCTTTCTTT	CASSLATGRGTEAFF
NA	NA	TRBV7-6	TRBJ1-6	TGTGCCAGCAGCTTAGGGGGAGGTCAAGGCTCACCCCTCCACTTT	CASSLGGGQGSPLHF
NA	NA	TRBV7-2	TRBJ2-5	TGTGCCAGCAGCCCATCCCCGGGACAACAAGAGACCCAGTACTTC	CASSPSPGQQETQYF
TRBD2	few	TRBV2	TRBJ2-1	TGTGCCAGCAGTGAAGTCGGCGGGGGGACTAGCCCCTTCAATGAGCAGTTCTTC	CASSEVGGGTSPFNEQFF
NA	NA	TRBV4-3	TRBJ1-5	TGCGCCAGCAGCCAGGTACTGGGGAGGGATCAGCCCCAGCATTTT	CASSQVLGRDQPQHF